This T cell receptor (beta chain) was documented in a study of T cell repertoires in cytomegalovirus infection. Overall study context: In public TCR beta signatures, there were indications of both CMV infection and matching HLA type. Findings and limits, study-wide: There were HLA-C-restricted CMV-specific TCR beta clonotypes dominating the ex vivo response.

Ten or more counts support this clonotype. The antigen is undetermined. MiXCR, run by TCRdb on the reads, gives a single entry per CDR3 protein. Among roughly 230,000 distinct CDR3 sequences, 15% to 20% were seen once, and the ten largest hold roughly half. Germline CDR1 reads MNHEY; CDR2 reads SMNVEV (reference sequence). CDR3 length equals 17 residues. The ends lost 5 bases at V and 2 bases at J; junction bases unmatched: 14. V usage is TRBV27 and J usage is TRBJ2-5, with 7 bases aligning to TRBD1. The receptor comes from a human donor in good health (CMV status not recorded). Some clones in this sample may be carry-over from other donors' samples. Source material: CD8+ T cells from PBMCs. The CDR3, as DNA: TGTGCCAGCAGTCCACGCTCTCGACAGGGTATTCAAGAGACCCAGTACTTC. This encodes CASSPRSRQGIQETQYF.